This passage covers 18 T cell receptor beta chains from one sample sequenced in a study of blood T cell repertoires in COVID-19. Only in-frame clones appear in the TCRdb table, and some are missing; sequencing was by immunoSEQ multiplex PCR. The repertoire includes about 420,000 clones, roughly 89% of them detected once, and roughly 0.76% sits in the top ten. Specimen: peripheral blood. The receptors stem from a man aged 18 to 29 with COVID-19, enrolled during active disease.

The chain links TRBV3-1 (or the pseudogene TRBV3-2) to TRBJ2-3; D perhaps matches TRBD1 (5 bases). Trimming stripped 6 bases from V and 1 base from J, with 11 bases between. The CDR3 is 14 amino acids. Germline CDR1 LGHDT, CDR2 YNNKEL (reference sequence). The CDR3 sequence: CASSSGAGTDTQYF. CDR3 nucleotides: TGTGCCAGCAGTAGTGGGGCCGGCACAGATACGCAGTATTTT.

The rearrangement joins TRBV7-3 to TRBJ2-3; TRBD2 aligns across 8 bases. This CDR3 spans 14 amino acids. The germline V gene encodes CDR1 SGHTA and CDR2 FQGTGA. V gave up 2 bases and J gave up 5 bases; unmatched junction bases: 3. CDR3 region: CASSLGLAGDTQYF. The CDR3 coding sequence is TGTGCCAGCAGCTTAGGCCTAGCGGGAGATACGCAGTATTTT.

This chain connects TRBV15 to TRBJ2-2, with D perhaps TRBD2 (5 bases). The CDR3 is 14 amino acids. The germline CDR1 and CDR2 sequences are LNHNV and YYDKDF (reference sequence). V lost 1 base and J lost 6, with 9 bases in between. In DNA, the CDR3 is TGTGCCACCAGCAGAGCTCTCGGGGCCGGGGAGCTGTTTTTT. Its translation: CATSRALGAGELFF.

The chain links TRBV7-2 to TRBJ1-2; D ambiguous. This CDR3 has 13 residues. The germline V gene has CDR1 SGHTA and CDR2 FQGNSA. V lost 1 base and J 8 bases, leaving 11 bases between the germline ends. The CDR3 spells CASSLVSASGYTF. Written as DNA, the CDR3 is TGTGCCAGCAGCTTAGTGAGCGCCAGCGGCTACACCTTC.

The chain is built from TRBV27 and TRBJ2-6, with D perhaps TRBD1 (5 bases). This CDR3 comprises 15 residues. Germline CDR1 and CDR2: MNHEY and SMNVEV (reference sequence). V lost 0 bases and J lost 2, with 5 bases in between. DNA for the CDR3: TGTGCCAGCAGTTTATCAGGGGCTGGGGCCAACGTCCTGACTTTC. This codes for CASSLSGAGANVLTF.

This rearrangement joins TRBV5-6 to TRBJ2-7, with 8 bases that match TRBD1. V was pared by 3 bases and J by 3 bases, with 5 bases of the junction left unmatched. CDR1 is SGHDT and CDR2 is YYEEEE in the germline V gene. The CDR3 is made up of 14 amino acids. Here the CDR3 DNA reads TGTGCCAGCAGCTCCAGGGGGCGAAGCTACGAGCAGTACTTC. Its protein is CASSSRGRSYEQYF.

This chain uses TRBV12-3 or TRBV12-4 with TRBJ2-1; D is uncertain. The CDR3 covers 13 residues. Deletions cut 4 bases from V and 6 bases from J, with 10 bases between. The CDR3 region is CASSYSSGNEQFF. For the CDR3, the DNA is TGTGCCAGCAGTTATTCTTCGGGCAATGAGCAGTTCTTC.

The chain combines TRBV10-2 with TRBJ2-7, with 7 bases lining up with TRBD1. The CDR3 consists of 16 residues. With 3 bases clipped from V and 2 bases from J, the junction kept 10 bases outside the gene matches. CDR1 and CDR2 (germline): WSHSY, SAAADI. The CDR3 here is CASSEFLGTETYEQYF. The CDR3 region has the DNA TGCGCCAGCAGTGAATTTCTCGGGACAGAGACCTACGAGCAGTACTTC.

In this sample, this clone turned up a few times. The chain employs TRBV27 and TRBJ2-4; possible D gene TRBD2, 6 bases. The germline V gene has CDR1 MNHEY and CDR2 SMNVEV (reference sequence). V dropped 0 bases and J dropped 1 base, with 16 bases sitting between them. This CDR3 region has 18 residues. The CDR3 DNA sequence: TGTGCCAGCAGTTTATCAAGGGCCATAGGGAGGGCCAAAAACATTCAGTACTTC. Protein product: CASSLSRAIGRAKNIQYF.

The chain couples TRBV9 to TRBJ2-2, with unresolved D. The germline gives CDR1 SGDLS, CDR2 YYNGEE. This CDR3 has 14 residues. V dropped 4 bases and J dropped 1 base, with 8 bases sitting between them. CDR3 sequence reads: CASSTNRNTGELFF. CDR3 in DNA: TGTGCCAGCAGCACAAACAGGAACACCGGGGAGCTGTTTTTT.

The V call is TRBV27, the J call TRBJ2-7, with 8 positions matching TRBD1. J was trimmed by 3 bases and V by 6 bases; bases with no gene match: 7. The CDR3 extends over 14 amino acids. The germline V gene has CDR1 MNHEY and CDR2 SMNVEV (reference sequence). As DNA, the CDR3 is TGTGCCAGCAGCAATCCGGGACAGGTCTACGAGCAGTACTTC. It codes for CASSNPGQVYEQYF.

Written as DNA, the CDR3 is TGTGCCAGCAGTTGGTGGGAGGGGGGAGAGACCCAGTACTTC. This encodes CASSWWEGGETQYF. The chain carries TRBV6-2 or TRBV6-3 and TRBJ2-5, with a tentative D call TRBD2 (7 bases). There are 14 residues in the CDR3. Per the germline V gene, CDR1 is MNHEY and CDR2 is SVGEGT. Trimming took 4 bases from V and 4 from J, leaving 13 bases between them.

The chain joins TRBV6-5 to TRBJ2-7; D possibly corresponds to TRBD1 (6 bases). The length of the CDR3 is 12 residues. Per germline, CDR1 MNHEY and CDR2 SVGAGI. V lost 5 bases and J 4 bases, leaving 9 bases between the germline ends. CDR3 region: CASSTDSYEQYF. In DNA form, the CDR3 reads TGTGCCAGCAGTACGGACAGTTACGAGCAGTACTTC.

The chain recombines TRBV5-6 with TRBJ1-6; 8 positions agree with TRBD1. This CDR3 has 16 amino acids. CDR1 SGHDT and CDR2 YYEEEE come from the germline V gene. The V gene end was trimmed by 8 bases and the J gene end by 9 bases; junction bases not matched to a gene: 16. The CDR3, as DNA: TGTGCCAGTACCACCACAGGGGGAGGCCCTGGTTCACCCCTCCACTTT. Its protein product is CASTTTGGGPGSPLHF.

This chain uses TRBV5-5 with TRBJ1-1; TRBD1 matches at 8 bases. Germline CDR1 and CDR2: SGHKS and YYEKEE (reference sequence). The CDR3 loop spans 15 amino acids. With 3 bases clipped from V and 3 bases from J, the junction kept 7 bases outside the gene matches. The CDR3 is CASSSHTGGYTEAFF. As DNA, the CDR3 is TGTGCCAGCAGCTCGCACACAGGGGGATACACTGAAGCTTTCTTT.

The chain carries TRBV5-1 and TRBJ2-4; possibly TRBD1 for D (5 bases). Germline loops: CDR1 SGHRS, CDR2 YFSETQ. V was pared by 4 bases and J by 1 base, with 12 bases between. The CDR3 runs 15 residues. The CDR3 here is CASSPRTSAKNIQYF. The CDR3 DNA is TGCGCCAGCAGCCCAAGGACATCTGCCAAAAACATTCAGTACTTC.

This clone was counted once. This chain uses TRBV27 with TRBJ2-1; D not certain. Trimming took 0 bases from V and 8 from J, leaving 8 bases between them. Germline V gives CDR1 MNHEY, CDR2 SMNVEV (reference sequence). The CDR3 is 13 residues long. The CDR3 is CASSLSAMDEQFF. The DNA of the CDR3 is TGTGCCAGCAGTTTATCAGCAATGGATGAGCAGTTCTTC.

CDR3 amino acids: CASSDSRSGTQYF. The DNA of the CDR3 is TGTGCCAGCAGTGACTCGCGGTCGGGTACGCAGTATTTT. This chain links TRBV6-4 with TRBJ2-3, with D uncertain. Trimming left V 0 bases short and J 8 bases short, with 9 bases between. The CDR3 is 13 residues long. Germline CDR1 is MRHNA and CDR2 is SNTAGT.